These 15 T cell receptor beta chains were sequenced from one sample in a study of cytomegalovirus exposure and HLA in healthy donors. PCR was performed using 60 Vbeta and 13 Jbeta primers. Profiled with immunoSEQ multiplex PCR; TCRdb holds only in-frame clones, not every one. The sample yields around 210,000 clones, 80% to 90% seen once. Material: PBMCs. All receptors derive from a girl aged 2 to 9 in good health and CMV-seronegative.

The genes are TRBV7-8 and TRBJ2-1; no definite D call. Germline CDR1 reads SGHVS; CDR2 reads FQNEAQ. V was trimmed by 3 bases and J by 6 bases, leaving 15 bases between them. The CDR3 loop spans 15 amino acids. DNA for the CDR3: TGTGCCAGCAGCTTTCTATTGTATTCAGGCAATGAGCAGTTCTTC. Its translation: CASSFLLYSGNEQFF.

The chain recombines TRBV18 with TRBJ2-5; TRBD2 matches at 9 bases. The CDR3 runs 15 residues. With V trimmed by 6 bases and J by 1 base, 6 bases remained unmatched. CDR1 and CDR2 (germline): KGHSH, LQKENI. This CDR3 reads CASSTGGGGQETQYF. CDR3 nucleotide sequence: TGTGCCAGCTCCACCGGCGGGGGGGGCCAAGAGACCCAGTACTTC.

Details on this clone: The germline gene is not matched at one end of the junction; a read error may be the cause. The chain links TRBV7-9 to TRBJ1-6, with 10 bases lining up with TRBD1. This CDR3 comprises 18 residues. Germline lookup yields CDR1 SEHNR and CDR2 FQNEAQ (reference sequence). The CDR3 DNA sequence: TGTTCCAGCAGCTTAGGCCCCCGGGACAGGGGAGGAAATTCACCCCTCCACTTT. Protein sequence: CSSSLGPRDRGGNSPLHF.

J is TRBJ1-4 and V is TRBV5-1; the match to TRBD1 covers 7 bases. V was pared by 0 bases and J by 0 bases, with 2 bases of the junction left unmatched. This CDR3 is built from 16 residues. Germline loops: CDR1 SGHRS, CDR2 YFSETQ. CDR3 sequence reads: CASSLGDRATNEKLFF. Here the CDR3 DNA reads TGCGCCAGCAGCTTGGGGGACAGAGCAACTAATGAAAAACTGTTTTTT.

This sequence joins TRBV13 and TRBJ1-4; D gene uncertain. This CDR3 is built from 16 residues. Germline-derived CDR1 and CDR2 are PRHDT and FYEKMQ (reference sequence). The V gene lost 2 bases and the J gene lost 2 bases, with 12 bases spanning the gap. CDR3: CASSLKRGSTNEKLFF. CDR3 nucleotide sequence: TGTGCCAGCAGCTTAAAGCGGGGTAGTACTAATGAAAAACTGTTTTTT.

The chain links TRBV7-9 to TRBJ2-5, with 7 nucleotides matching TRBD1. Per germline, CDR1 SEHNR and CDR2 FQNEAQ (reference sequence). Unmatched junction bases numbered 12, after V lost 5 bases and J lost 3 bases. The CDR3 sequence is 16 residues long. The CDR3 DNA sequence: TGTGCCAGCAGCCTTCCCCGGGACAGTTTAGAAGAGACCCAGTACTTC. It encodes CASSLPRDSLEETQYF.

V usage is TRBV6-5 and J usage is TRBJ2-7; 8 bases align to TRBD2. Trimming removed 4 bases from V and 2 bases from J; junction bases left unmatched: 1. Germline V gene sequence: CDR1 MNHEY, CDR2 SVGAGI. The CDR3 extends over 13 amino acids. The CDR3 protein is CASSFSGTYEQYF. CDR3 DNA sequence: TGTGCCAGCAGTTTTAGCGGGACCTACGAGCAGTACTTC.

V gene TRBV2 combines with J gene TRBJ2-1, with TRBD2 identical over 14 bases. Germline V gene sequence: CDR1 SNHLY, CDR2 FYNNEI. The CDR3 consists of 15 residues. The junction had 2 bases not matched to a gene; V was cut back by 4 bases and J by 6 bases. CDR3 residues: CASSGLAGGSNEQFF. The CDR3 DNA follows: TGTGCCAGCAGTGGACTAGCGGGAGGGAGCAATGAGCAGTTCTTC.

The gene calls are TRBV10-2 and TRBJ1-2; possibly TRBD1 for D (6 bases). Looked up from germline, CDR1 is WSHSY and CDR2 is SAAADI. The CDR3 contains 12 residues. V lost 3 bases to trimming and J lost 7 bases, with 9 bases between them. CDR3: CASSDDRFGYTF. CDR3 nucleotides: TGCGCCAGCAGTGATGACAGGTTTGGCTACACCTTC.

The V and J genes are TRBV7-9 and TRBJ2-5; 13 bases agree with TRBD2. After removal of 2 bases from V and 5 bases from J, the junction contained 5 bases not matched to a gene. CDR1 SEHNR and CDR2 FQNEAQ come from the germline V gene (reference sequence). The CDR3 consists of 16 residues. The CDR3 nucleotides are TGTGCCAGCAGCTTATTGGTGACTAGCGGGGGGGAGACCCAGTACTTC. It translates to CASSLLVTSGGETQYF.

This chain connects TRBV18 to TRBJ1-5; D is unclear. V lost 8 bases to trimming and J lost 2 bases, with 10 bases between them. Germline V gene sequence: CDR1 KGHSH, CDR2 LQKENI. The CDR3 runs 13 residues. CDR3 DNA: TGTGCCAGCCAAGGGAGTCGCAATCAGCCCCAGCATTTT. Amino acids: CASQGSRNQPQHF.

The chain joins TRBV7-8 to TRBJ2-5; 9 bases match TRBD1. The CDR3 extends over 15 amino acids. The V and J ends lost 7 bases and 2 bases, in that order; junction bases with no gene match: 8. Germline lookup yields CDR1 SGHVS and CDR2 FQNEAQ. CDR3 sequence (DNA): TGTGCCAGCAACAGGGGGCGCGTTGGGCAAGAGACCCAGTACTTC. Its translation: CASNRGRVGQETQYF.

CDR3 residues: CASSESLRQYF. Here the CDR3 DNA reads TGTGCCAGCAGTGAGAGTTTACGGCAGTACTTC. The chain joins TRBV6-1 to TRBJ2-7; D is unclear. Trimming cost V 3 bases and J 9 bases, with 9 bases left between them. Per the germline V gene, CDR1 is MNHNS and CDR2 is SASEGT. CDR3 length: 11 residues.

J is TRBJ1-2 and V is TRBV30, with D possibly being TRBD1 (6 bases). V lost 2 bases, J lost 8 bases, and 12 bases lay in between. Germline V gives CDR1 GTSNPN, CDR2 SVGIG (reference sequence). The CDR3 consists of 12 residues. CDR3 in DNA: TGTGCCTGGAGTTTCTCAGGGGTCGGCTACACCTTC. Translated, it gives CAWSFSGVGYTF. Complete variable domain (other parts from reference TRBV30 and TRBJ1-2): SQTIHQWPATLVQPVGSPLSLECTVEGTSNPNLYWYRQAAGRGLQLLFYSVGIGQISSEVPQNLSASRPQDRQFILSSKKLLLSDSGFYLCAWSFSGVGYTFGSGTRLTVV.

J is TRBJ1-5 and V is TRBV4-1, with D maybe TRBD1 (5 bases). Germline CDR1 and CDR2: MGHRA and YSYEKL. The CDR3 totals 15 residues. Trimming left V 0 bases short and J 2 bases short, with 8 bases between. CDR3 in DNA: TGCGCCAGCAGCCAAGATAAACAGGGCAATCAGCCCCAGCATTTT. Amino acids: CASSQDKQGNQPQHF.